This is a list of T cell receptor beta chains from one sample in a study of T and B cells in COVID-19 patients. One entry per CDR3 protein, called by TCRdb with MiXCR from the multiplex PCR reads. Of about 14,000 distinct CDR3 sequences detected, about 29% appear once; the ten largest clones hold 1% to 1.5%. Specimen: blood. Every receptor here comes from a human donor who had recovered from COVID-19. CDR3s include the opening cysteine and the closing phenylalanine or tryptophan. The order of the fields is clone size, V gene, J gene, CDR3 protein. Clone size is shown for a subset of rows, as once, few, many or a class of expanded clone.

>NA|TRBV6-5|TRBJ1-6
CASSYDGRANSPLHF
>medium-sized|TRBV27|TRBJ2-1
CASSLRLAGGHNEQFF
>NA|TRBV20-1|TRBJ1-1
CSAPSTLLNTEAFF
>medium-sized|TRBV6-5|TRBJ2-7
CASSYSRVAGGHEQYF
>medium-sized|TRBV6-5|TRBJ2-7
CASSSRTGSEQYF
>NA|TRBV5-6|TRBJ2-5
CASTQSTGWMEETQYF
>medium-sized|TRBV27|TRBJ2-3
CASSHDSDTQYF
>NA|TRBV30|TRBJ2-2
CAWSAPRRGGGTGELFF
>NA|TRBV18|TRBJ2-1
CASSPGGTRNYNEQFF
>NA|TRBV30|TRBJ1-2
CAWSQSSGGYTF
>NA|TRBV10-3|TRBJ1-2
CAISDQSLPPNYGYTF
>NA|TRBV7-9|TRBJ2-1
CASSRRGQSSYNEQFF
>medium-sized|TRBV6-5|TRBJ2-1
CTSGRGEHNEQFF
>medium-sized|TRBV11-3|TRBJ1-4
CASSLARGEGRTLFF
>few|TRBV27|TRBJ2-7
CASGGAGGSISYEQYF
>medium-sized|TRBV19|TRBJ2-1
CASSIGLGTFNEQFF
>NA|TRBV7-2|TRBJ2-7
CASNLGVLRDTSYEQYF
>few|TRBV30|TRBJ2-7
CAWSSGTGAIEQYF
>NA|TRBV12-3/TRBV12-4|TRBJ1-2
CASSREGGLDGYTF
>NA|TRBV5-5|TRBJ1-2
CASSLYGGGEGYTF
>few|TRBV12-3/TRBV12-4|TRBJ2-5
CASSPDRALGETQYF
>medium-sized|TRBV5-5|TRBJ2-1
CASSLATRSSYNEQFF
>NA|TRBV5-1|TRBJ2-2
CASSLQGPNTGELFF
>medium-sized|TRBV5-6|TRBJ1-6
CASSLSQSPLHF
>NA|TRBV12-3/TRBV12-4|TRBJ1-1
CASELTENTEAFF
>few|TRBV27|TRBJ1-4
CASSPGQGANEKLFF
>NA|TRBV27|TRBJ2-7
CASTSRRTQLIYEQYF
>many|TRBV6-5|TRBJ2-7
CASSYSSGGAYEQYF
>many|TRBV6-5|TRBJ1-4
CASSYRQENEKLFF
>NA|TRBV6-5|TRBJ1-2
CASSEGGKGRVYGYTF
>medium-sized|TRBV12-3/TRBV12-4|TRBJ2-5
CASTPRPEIGETQYF
>NA|TRBV18|TRBJ2-5
CASSPRNQETQYF
>once|TRBV11-2|TRBJ2-3
CASSLPFGGHTQYF
>NA|TRBV15|TRBJ1-1
CATSREVYRKVVNTEAFF
>medium-sized|TRBV27|TRBJ2-5
CASSSNRGRQETQYF
>many|TRBV6-5|TRBJ2-1
CASSYPGVNEQFF
>NA|TRBV6-1|TRBJ1-5
CASSEAGILQPQHF
>NA|TRBV6-2/TRBV6-3|TRBJ2-7
CASTHSGLRYYEQYF
>medium-sized|TRBV6-2/TRBV6-3|TRBJ2-7
CASSQVGEQYF
>NA|TRBV10-2|TRBJ2-3
CASSTASRGTDTQYF
>NA|TRBV5-1|TRBJ1-2
CASSRTGGGYGYTF
>NA|TRBV7-2|TRBJ2-2
CASSLVGGKGTGELFF
>NA|TRBV6-2/TRBV6-3|TRBJ1-5
CASSYSFGTGTGQPQHF
>NA|TRBV19|TRBJ1-5
CASSIGVEDSRQPQHF
>few|TRBV27|TRBJ2-7
CASSIQRALGPYEQYF
>NA|TRBV5-4|TRBJ1-3
CASSSFRAPKEDTIYF
>NA|TRBV4-3|TRBJ2-7
CASSQGRTKREQYF
>NA|TRBV6-2/TRBV6-3|TRBJ1-1
CASNYGVKAFF
>few|TRBV7-9|TRBJ2-1
CATRSGGGYDEQFF
>many|TRBV5-4|TRBJ2-7
CASSSTGGREQYF
>NA|TRBV4-3|TRBJ2-2
CASSQNRGGWDTGELFF
>NA|TRBV29-1|TRBJ2-2
CSVGAQGGAGELFF
>medium-sized|TRBV29-1|TRBJ1-5
CSVGDIDQPQHF
>few|TRBV5-4|TRBJ1-1
CASSWGGQGTEAFF
>few|TRBV5-5|TRBJ1-2
CASSWQDGLRGYTF
>NA|TRBV14|TRBJ1-4
CASSRGLSVVEKLFF
>medium-sized|TRBV5-5|TRBJ2-1
CASSPPSYNEQFF
>NA|TRBV6-2/TRBV6-3|TRBJ2-6
CASRGLAVNSGANVLTF